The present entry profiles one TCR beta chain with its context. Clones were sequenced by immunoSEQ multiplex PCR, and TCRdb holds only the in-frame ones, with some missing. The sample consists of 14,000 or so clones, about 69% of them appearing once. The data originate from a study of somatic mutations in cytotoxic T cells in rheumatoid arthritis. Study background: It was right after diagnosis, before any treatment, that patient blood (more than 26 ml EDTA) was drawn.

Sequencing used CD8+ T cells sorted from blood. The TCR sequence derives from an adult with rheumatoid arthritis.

The DNA for the CDR3 is TGCGCCAGCAGCCAAGTTCGGCTAGCGGCGGCAGATACGCAGTATTTT. It encodes CASSQVRLAAADTQYF. The chain uses TRBV4-1 and TRBJ2-3; TRBD2 matches at 7 bases. The germline gives CDR1 MGHRA, CDR2 YSYEKL. The CDR3 is made up of 16 amino acids. V shed 1 base and J 4 bases; nucleotides not matched to a gene: 8.